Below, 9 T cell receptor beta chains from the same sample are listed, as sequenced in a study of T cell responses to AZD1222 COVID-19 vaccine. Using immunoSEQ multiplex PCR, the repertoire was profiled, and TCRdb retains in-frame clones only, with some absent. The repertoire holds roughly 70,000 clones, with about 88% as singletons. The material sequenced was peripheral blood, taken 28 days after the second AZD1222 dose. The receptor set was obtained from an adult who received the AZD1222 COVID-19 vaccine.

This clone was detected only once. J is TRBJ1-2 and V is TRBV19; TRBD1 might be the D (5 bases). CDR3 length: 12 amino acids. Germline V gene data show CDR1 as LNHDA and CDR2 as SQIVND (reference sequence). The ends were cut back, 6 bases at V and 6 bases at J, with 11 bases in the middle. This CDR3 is CASRGTPHGYTF. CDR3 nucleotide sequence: TGTGCCAGTAGGGGGACGCCCCATGGCTACACCTTC.

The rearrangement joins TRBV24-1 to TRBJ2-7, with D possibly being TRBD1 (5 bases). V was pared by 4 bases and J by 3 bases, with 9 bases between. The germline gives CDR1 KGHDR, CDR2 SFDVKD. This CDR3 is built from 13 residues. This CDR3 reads CATSEAGFYEQYF. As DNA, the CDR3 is TGTGCCACCAGTGAGGCAGGGTTCTACGAGCAGTACTTC.

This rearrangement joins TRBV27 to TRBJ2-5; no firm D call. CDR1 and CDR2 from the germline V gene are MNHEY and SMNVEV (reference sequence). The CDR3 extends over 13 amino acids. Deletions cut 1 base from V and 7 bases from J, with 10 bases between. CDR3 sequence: CASSLLDKSTQYF. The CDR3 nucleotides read TGTGCCAGCAGTTTATTAGACAAATCGACCCAGTACTTC.

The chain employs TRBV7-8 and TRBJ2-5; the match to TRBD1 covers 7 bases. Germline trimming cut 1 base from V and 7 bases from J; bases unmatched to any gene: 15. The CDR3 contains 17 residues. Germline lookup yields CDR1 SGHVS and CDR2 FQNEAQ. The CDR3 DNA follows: TGTGCCAGCAGCTTAGGGGGATTGGGGACAGTTCCTGGGACCCAGTACTTC. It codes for CASSLGGLGTVPGTQYF.

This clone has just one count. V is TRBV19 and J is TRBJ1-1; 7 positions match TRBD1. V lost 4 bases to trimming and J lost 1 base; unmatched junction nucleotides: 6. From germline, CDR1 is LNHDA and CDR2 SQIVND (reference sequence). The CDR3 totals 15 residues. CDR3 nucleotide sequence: TGTGCCAGTAGTAGGGAGGGGGCCACGAACACTGAAGCTTTCTTT. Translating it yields CASSREGATNTEAFF.

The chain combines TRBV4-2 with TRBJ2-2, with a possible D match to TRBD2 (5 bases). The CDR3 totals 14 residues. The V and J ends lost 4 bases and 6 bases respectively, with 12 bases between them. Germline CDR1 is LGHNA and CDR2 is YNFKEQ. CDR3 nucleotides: TGTGCCAGCAGCCCGGGAAGGGCACCCGGGGAGCTGTTTTTT. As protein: CASSPGRAPGELFF.

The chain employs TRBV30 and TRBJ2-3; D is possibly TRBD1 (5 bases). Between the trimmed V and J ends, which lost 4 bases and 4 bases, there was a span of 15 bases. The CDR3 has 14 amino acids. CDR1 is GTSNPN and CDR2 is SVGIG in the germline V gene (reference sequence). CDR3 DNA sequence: TGTGCCTGGACGGCCGGGCAGGGCCCAGATACGCAGTATTTT. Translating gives CAWTAGQGPDTQYF.

CDR3 region: CASSKASRLAAGIQYF. Written as DNA, the CDR3 is TGTGCCAGCAGCAAAGCAAGTAGACTAGCCGCGGGCATTCAGTACTTC. V is TRBV21-1 and J is TRBJ2-4; the table's D gene call, TRBD2, was not cross checked with the DNA. TRBV21-1 counts as a pseudogene. This CDR3 contains 16 residues.

CDR3 in amino acids: CASSPGTVNSPLHF. In DNA, the CDR3 is TGTGCCAGCAGTCCCGGGACAGTTAATTCACCCCTCCACTTT. The V and J genes are TRBV28 and TRBJ1-6; 7 bases align to TRBD1. Trimming cost V 5 bases and J 6 bases; bases outside gene matches: 4. The CDR3 is 14 amino acids. Germline CDR1 reads MDHEN; CDR2 reads SYDVKM.